Listed here are 8 T cell receptor beta chains from one sample, sequenced in a study of identical twins. Using its own MiXCR run on the 5' RACE reads, TCRdb lists one record per CDR3 protein. The table lists around 960,000 distinct CDR3 sequences, approximately 13% of them singletons, with 1.5% to 2% in the top ten. The data were also submitted as part of a second study, on yellow fever vaccine responses in identical twins.

The sample consisted of PBMCs. The receptors here all came from a young woman in good health.

Ten or more counts support this clonotype. The chain combines TRBV3-1 with TRBJ1-2, with TRBD1 as a possible D gene (5 bases). Per the germline V gene, CDR1 is LGHDT and CDR2 is YNNKEL (reference sequence). V was pared by 1 base and J by 4 bases, with 13 bases between. The CDR3 loop spans 15 amino acids. CDR3 DNA: TGTGCCAGCAGCCAAGGGGGGAGCCCGCCCTATGGCTACACCTTC. Amino acid sequence: CASSQGGSPPYGYTF.

The chain has TRBV27 and TRBJ1-5, with D possibly TRBD1 on 5 matching bases. This CDR3 spans 14 amino acids. V lost 4 bases, J lost 7 bases, and 14 bases lay in between. Per the germline V gene, CDR1 is MNHEY and CDR2 is SMNVEV (reference sequence). The CDR3 DNA follows: TGTGCCAGCAGTTCGTTTCCAGGGCCCCAGCCCCAGCATTTT. Protein sequence: CASSSFPGPQPQHF.

This clonotype appeared a few times. The rearrangement uses TRBV28 and TRBJ2-5; 7 nucleotides agree with TRBD1. Germline trimming cut 5 bases from V and 6 bases from J; bases unmatched to any gene: 9. Germline V gene data show CDR1 as MDHEN and CDR2 as SYDVKM. The CDR3 is 14 amino acids. The CDR3 spells CASSTRQGVQTQYF. DNA for the CDR3: TGTGCCAGCAGTACTCGACAGGGAGTACAGACCCAGTACTTC.

Only a few counts were recorded for this clonotype. The V gene is TRBV19, the J gene TRBJ2-5; D not certain. The V gene lost 11 bases and the J gene lost 5 bases, with 6 bases spanning the gap. CDR1 and CDR2 (germline): LNHDA, SQIVND (reference sequence). The CDR3 has 9 amino acids. This CDR3 reads CASRETQYF. CDR3 DNA: TGTGCCTCTCGGGAGACCCAGTACTTC.

This chain connects TRBV6-5 to TRBJ1-2; the D gene is possibly TRBD1 (6 bases). The CDR3 spans 14 residues. CDR1 and CDR2 (germline): MNHEY, SVGAGI. V dropped 4 bases and J dropped 6 bases, with 15 bases sitting between them. In DNA form, the CDR3 reads TGTGCCAGCAGTTTCCACAGGGCCCTCAATGGCTACACCTTC. It codes for CASSFHRALNGYTF.

The gene calls are TRBV5-1 and TRBJ2-1; unclear D gene. With 3 bases removed from V and 0 bases from J, the gap between germline ends came to 16 bases. The germline V gene has CDR1 SGHRS and CDR2 YFSETQ. The CDR3 sequence is 17 residues long. The CDR3 DNA reads TGCGCCAGCAGCTCTCCCTCTGCATTAAACTCCTACAATGAGCAGTTCTTC. It translates to CASSSPSALNSYNEQFF.

The rearrangement joins TRBV5-1 to TRBJ2-5, with 9 bases fitting TRBD1. Per germline, CDR1 SGHRS and CDR2 YFSETQ. V trimming: 6 bases; J trimming: 0 bases; junction bases outside the gene matches: 6. This CDR3 is 15 amino acids long. The CDR3 DNA reads as TGCGCCAGCATGGAGGGACAGGGCTACCAAGAGACCCAGTACTTC. Protein product: CASMEGQGYQETQYF.

The V gene is TRBV2, the J gene TRBJ2-1, with D unresolved. The length of the CDR3 is 14 residues. Germline assignment: CDR1 SNHLY and CDR2 FYNNEI. V lost 3 bases to trimming and J lost 9 bases, with 15 bases between them. This CDR3 reads CASSEVDSGGEQFF. CDR3 bases: TGTGCCAGCAGTGAGGTGGATAGTGGCGGTGAGCAGTTCTTC.